This T cell receptor beta chain was identified in a study of regulatory T cells in long-lasting Graves disease. Background on the study: Graves' patients (newly diagnosed) had been on antithyroid drugs under 3 months.

Indicated time point: newly diagnosed GD, antithyroid drugs for less than 3 months. TCR sequences were obtained from RNA taken from PBMCs. Graves' disease diagnoses used American Thyroid Association guidelines. A blood draw put about 9 milliliters of peripheral blood into EDTA tubes. Researchers made TCR beta libraries by using iRepertoire HTBI primers and running Arm-PCR on CDR3 regions. TCRdb fed the multiplex PCR reads into MiXCR, producing one record per CDR3 protein. The table has about 620,000 distinct CDR3 sequences, roughly 15% seen once. This clonotype was counted at least ten times. Germline V gene lookup returns CDR1 MNHNS and CDR2 SASEGT. This CDR3 contains 12 residues. V was clipped by 6 bases and J by 5 bases, with 10 bases between them. This sample also belongs to another study, concerning T cells in Graves' hyperthyroidism and ophthalmopathy.

The genes are TRBV6-1 and TRBJ1-2; D gene unclear. Sequencing was performed on peripheral blood mononuclear cells (PBMCs), taken at new diagnosis, from a patient treated with antithyroid drugs. The clonotype originates from a young woman with Graves disease. CDR3 region: CASSETAYGYTF. For the CDR3, the DNA is TGTGCCAGCAGCGAAACAGCGTATGGCTACACCTTC.